This T cell receptor beta chain is from a study of tumor and adjacent non-tumor tissue in lung cancer. Turning to the study itself: Histology: 12 adenocarcinoma, a couple of squamous cell carcinoma, 1 small cell lung cancer.

Only a few counts were recorded for this clonotype. Its specificity is not known. This may stem from a read error, because a much larger clone lies one nucleotide away. Findings and limits, study-wide: Top 100 clones took a larger repertoire share in normal lung.

A modified ARM-PCR protocol with three rounds of nested PCR amplified TCRbeta. TCRdb ran MiXCR on the multiplex PCR reads and lists one entry per CDR3 protein. The table has 35,000 to 55,000 distinct CDR3 sequences, 60% seen once; the top ten hold 35% to 50%. No cell sorting was done before RNA was extracted from the tissue. This non-tumor lung sample came from over 3 cm beyond the tumor edge. The V end was cut by 7 bases, the J end by 2 bases, with 14 bases between. The germline V gene encodes CDR1 SQVTM and CDR2 ANQGSEA. The CDR3 sequence is 13 residues long. The chain employs TRBV29-1 and TRBJ2-5; TRBD1 is a possible D gene (5 bases). Sample: distant non-tumor lung tissue. The TCR comes from a man aged 50 to 60 with non-small cell lung cancer. CDR3 sequence: CSATETEQETQYF. CDR3 DNA: TGCAGCGCTACCGAGACAGAGCAAGAGACCCAGTACTTC.